This T cell receptor beta chain stems from a study of graft-versus-host responses after intestinal transplantation. Across the study: All recipients were given anti-thymocyte globulin induction, and tacrolimus and steroids were then administered for about three years. General study results and limits: Ileal or blood samples showed some GvH clones first, and such clones were also found in recipient marrow. After transplant, early declines in HvG clones were associated with peak levels of circulating GvH clones.

This CDR3 has 12 residues. Germline V gene sequence: CDR1 SNHLY, CDR2 FYNNEI. Only in-frame clones appear in the TCRdb table, and some are missing; sequencing was by immunoSEQ multiplex PCR. The sample has over 100,000 clones, 90% to 95% seen once. On this clone itself: Antigen unknown.

The chain has TRBV2 and TRBJ2-4; 11 bases are a match to TRBD2. This TCR was recovered from a human donor who received an intestinal transplant. The specimen comprised unstimulated CD8+ T cells sorted from spleen or lymph node cells, sampled before intestinal transplant. In DNA, the CDR3 is TGTTCCGGAACTAGCGGGAGCGGCATTCAGTACTTC. Residues: CSGTSGSGIQYF.